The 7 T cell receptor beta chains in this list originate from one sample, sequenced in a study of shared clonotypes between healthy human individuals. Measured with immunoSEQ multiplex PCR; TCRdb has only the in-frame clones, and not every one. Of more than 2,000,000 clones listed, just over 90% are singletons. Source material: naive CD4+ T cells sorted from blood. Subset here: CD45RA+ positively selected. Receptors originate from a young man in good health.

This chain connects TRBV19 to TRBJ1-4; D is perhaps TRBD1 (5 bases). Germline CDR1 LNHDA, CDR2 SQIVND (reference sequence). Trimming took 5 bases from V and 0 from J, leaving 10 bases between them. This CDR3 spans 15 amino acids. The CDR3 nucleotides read TGTGCCAGTAGTTTAGGGGCTTCAACTAATGAAAAACTGTTTTTT. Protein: CASSLGASTNEKLFF.

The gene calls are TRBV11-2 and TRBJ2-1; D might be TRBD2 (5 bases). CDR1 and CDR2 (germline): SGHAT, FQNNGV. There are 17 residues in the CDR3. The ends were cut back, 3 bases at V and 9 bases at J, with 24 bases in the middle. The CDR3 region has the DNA TGTGCCAGCAGCTTCAACCCTCTAGGAGGCGCTACGATTGAGCAGTTCTTC. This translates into CASSFNPLGGATIEQFF.

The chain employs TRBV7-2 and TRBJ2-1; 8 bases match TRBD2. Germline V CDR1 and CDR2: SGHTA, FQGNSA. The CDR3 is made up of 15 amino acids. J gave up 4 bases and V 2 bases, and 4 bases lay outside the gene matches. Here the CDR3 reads CASSLPAGAYNEQFF. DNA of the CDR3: TGTGCCAGCAGCTTACCAGCGGGAGCGTACAATGAGCAGTTCTTC.

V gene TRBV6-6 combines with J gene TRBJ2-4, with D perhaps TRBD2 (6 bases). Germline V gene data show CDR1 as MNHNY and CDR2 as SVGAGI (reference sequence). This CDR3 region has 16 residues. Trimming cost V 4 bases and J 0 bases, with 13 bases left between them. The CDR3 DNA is TGTGCCAGCAGTTCATACGGGGGAATAGCCAAAAACATTCAGTACTTC. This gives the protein CASSSYGGIAKNIQYF.

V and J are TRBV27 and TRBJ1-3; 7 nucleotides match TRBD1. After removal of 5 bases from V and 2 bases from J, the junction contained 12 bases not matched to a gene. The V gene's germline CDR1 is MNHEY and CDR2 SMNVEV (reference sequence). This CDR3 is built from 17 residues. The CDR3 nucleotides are TGTGCCAGCAGTCCTCAGACAGGGCCCATCACTGGAAACACCATATATTTT. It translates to CASSPQTGPITGNTIYF.

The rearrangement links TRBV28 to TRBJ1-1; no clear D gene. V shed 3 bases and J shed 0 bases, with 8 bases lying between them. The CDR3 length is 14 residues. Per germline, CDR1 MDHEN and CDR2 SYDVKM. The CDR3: CASSFIFLNTEAFF. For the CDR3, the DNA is TGTGCCAGCAGTTTCATATTTTTGAACACTGAAGCTTTCTTT.

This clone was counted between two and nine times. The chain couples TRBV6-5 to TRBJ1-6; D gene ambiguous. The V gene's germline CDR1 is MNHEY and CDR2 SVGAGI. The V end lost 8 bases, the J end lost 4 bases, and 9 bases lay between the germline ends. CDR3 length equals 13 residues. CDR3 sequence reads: CASRPEYNSPLHF. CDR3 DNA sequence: TGTGCCAGCCGCCCAGAGTATAATTCACCCCTCCACTTT.